This TCR beta chain was retrieved from a study of blood T cell repertoires in COVID-19. The protocol was immunoSEQ multiplex PCR, while the TCRdb copy is restricted to in-frame clones and leaves out a portion. The profile shows roughly 260,000 clones, over 80% of them singletons. Unmatched junction bases numbered 8, after V lost 1 base and J lost 6 bases. This CDR3 is 15 amino acids long. Germline V lookup: CDR1 SGHVS, CDR2 FQNEAQ. The TCR comes from a human donor in a cohort exposed to, infected with or recovered from COVID-19 (not recorded which). The donor label of this sample is uncertain. The sequencing sample was made of PBMCs or T cells enriched from blood (not recorded which). J is TRBJ1-2 and V is TRBV7-8, with TRBD1 matching 7 bases. The CDR3 loop reads CASSLVVDRVNGYTF. The CDR3 DNA follows: TGTGCCAGCAGCTTAGTGGTCGACAGGGTAAATGGCTACACCTTC. The whole variable domain, remainder taken from reference TRBV7-8 and TRBJ1-2, is GAGVSQSPRYKVAKRGQDVALRCDPISGHVSLFWYQQALGQGPEFLTYFQNEAQLDKSGLPSDRFFAERPEGSVSTLKIQRTQQEDSAVYLCASSLVVDRVNGYTFGSGTRLTVV.